These 10 T cell receptor beta chains share one sample of origin, sequenced in a study of beta chain features in type 1 diabetes. Sequencing targeted expressed TCRB transcripts, as all isolated RNA had been reverse transcribed. Only in-frame clones appear in the TCRdb table, and some are missing; sequencing was by immunoSEQ multiplex PCR. This table has 240,000 or so clones, 68% appearing once. Input material: naive CD4+ T cells from blood. Every receptor here comes from a man between 25 and 39 years old in good health.

The CDR3 DNA is TGTGCCAGCAGTTACTCTGGGTGGAACTACGAGCAGTACTTC. The encoded protein is CASSYSGWNYEQYF. V usage is TRBV6-6 and J usage is TRBJ2-7; no clear D gene. V lost 0 bases to trimming and J lost 3 bases, with 9 bases between them. Per the germline V gene, CDR1 is MNHNY and CDR2 is SVGAGI (reference sequence). The CDR3 is made up of 14 amino acids.

This chain connects TRBV30 to TRBJ2-5; 7 bases agree with TRBD1. The germline V gene encodes CDR1 GTSNPN and CDR2 SVGIG (reference sequence). With V trimmed by 4 bases and J by 2 bases, 4 bases remained unmatched. The CDR3 covers 13 residues. The CDR3 sequence is CAWTRDRQETQYF. The CDR3 DNA follows: TGTGCCTGGACCCGGGACAGACAAGAGACCCAGTACTTC.

V is TRBV2 and J is TRBJ1-1; 7 bases fit TRBD1. Germline CDR1 is SNHLY and CDR2 is FYNNEI. CDR3 length: 14 residues. The V and J ends lost 1 base and 4 bases, in that order; junction bases with no gene match: 3. The CDR3 is CASSEEGAGTEAFF. CDR3 nucleotides: TGTGCCAGCAGTGAAGAGGGGGCCGGCACTGAAGCTTTCTTT.

The chain combines TRBV25-1 with TRBJ2-3; unclear D gene. From germline, CDR1 is MGHDK and CDR2 SYGVNS. Trimming took 4 bases from V and 0 from J, leaving 5 bases between them. The length of the CDR3 is 13 residues. For the CDR3, the DNA is TGTGCCAGCAGTGTGGACAGCACAGATACGCAGTATTTT. Its translation is CASSVDSTDTQYF.

This sequence joins TRBV7-2 and TRBJ1-5; a weak D match, TRBD1 (5 bases). The V and J ends lost 2 bases and 6 bases respectively, with 11 bases between them. This CDR3 spans 14 amino acids. CDR1 and CDR2 (germline): SGHTA, FQGNSA. CDR3 sequence: CASSLSRDTQPQHF. Here the CDR3 DNA reads TGTGCCAGCAGCTTAAGCAGGGATACTCAGCCCCAGCATTTT.

The chain couples TRBV6-6 to TRBJ2-5; D possibly corresponds to TRBD1 (5 bases). Looked up from germline, CDR1 is MNHNY and CDR2 is SVGAGI (reference sequence). This CDR3 is 14 amino acids long. V lost 7 bases to trimming and J lost 2 bases, with 14 bases between them. The CDR3 coding sequence is TGTGCCAGCACCCCCTGGGGCCGTCAAGAGACCCAGTACTTC. Its protein product is CASTPWGRQETQYF.

CDR3 coding DNA: TGTGCCAGCAGTCAGGGACTAGCGGCAGGTGAGCAGTTCTTC. Encoded protein: CASSQGLAAGEQFF. The chain has TRBV6-5 and TRBJ2-1, with 11 bases that match TRBD2. J lost 9 bases, V lost 5 bases, and 6 bases had no gene match. Germline CDR1 and CDR2: MNHEY and SVGAGI. There are 14 residues in the CDR3.

This clone has just one count. The chain joins TRBV15 to TRBJ2-5; D perhaps matches TRBD2 (5 bases). Germline V gene lookup returns CDR1 LNHNV and CDR2 YYDKDF (reference sequence). This CDR3 spans 14 amino acids. V lost 2 bases and J 5 bases, leaving 12 bases between the germline ends. CDR3 amino acids: CATSRTRVGETQYF. The CDR3 bases are TGTGCCACCAGCAGAACGAGGGTCGGGGAGACCCAGTACTTC.

The chain couples TRBV15 to TRBJ2-7; possibly TRBD1 or TRBD2 for D (5 bases each). The length of the CDR3 is 13 residues. V was pared by 2 bases and J by 7 bases, with 12 bases between. The V gene's germline CDR1 is LNHNV and CDR2 YYDKDF (reference sequence). The CDR3 region is CATSRHQGEEQYF. The CDR3 nucleotides read TGTGCCACCAGCAGACATCAGGGAGAGGAGCAGTACTTC.

On this clone itself: Other DNA sequences in this sample translate to the same CDR3. The chain couples TRBV29-1 to TRBJ2-5; 8 nucleotides agree with TRBD2. The length of the CDR3 is 12 residues. Germline values: CDR1 SQVTM, CDR2 ANQGSEA. V dropped 3 bases and J dropped 4; count of bases not matched to a gene: 1. DNA of the CDR3: TGCAGCGTTGAGCTAGCGGGAGAGACCCAGTACTTC. It is translated as CSVELAGETQYF.